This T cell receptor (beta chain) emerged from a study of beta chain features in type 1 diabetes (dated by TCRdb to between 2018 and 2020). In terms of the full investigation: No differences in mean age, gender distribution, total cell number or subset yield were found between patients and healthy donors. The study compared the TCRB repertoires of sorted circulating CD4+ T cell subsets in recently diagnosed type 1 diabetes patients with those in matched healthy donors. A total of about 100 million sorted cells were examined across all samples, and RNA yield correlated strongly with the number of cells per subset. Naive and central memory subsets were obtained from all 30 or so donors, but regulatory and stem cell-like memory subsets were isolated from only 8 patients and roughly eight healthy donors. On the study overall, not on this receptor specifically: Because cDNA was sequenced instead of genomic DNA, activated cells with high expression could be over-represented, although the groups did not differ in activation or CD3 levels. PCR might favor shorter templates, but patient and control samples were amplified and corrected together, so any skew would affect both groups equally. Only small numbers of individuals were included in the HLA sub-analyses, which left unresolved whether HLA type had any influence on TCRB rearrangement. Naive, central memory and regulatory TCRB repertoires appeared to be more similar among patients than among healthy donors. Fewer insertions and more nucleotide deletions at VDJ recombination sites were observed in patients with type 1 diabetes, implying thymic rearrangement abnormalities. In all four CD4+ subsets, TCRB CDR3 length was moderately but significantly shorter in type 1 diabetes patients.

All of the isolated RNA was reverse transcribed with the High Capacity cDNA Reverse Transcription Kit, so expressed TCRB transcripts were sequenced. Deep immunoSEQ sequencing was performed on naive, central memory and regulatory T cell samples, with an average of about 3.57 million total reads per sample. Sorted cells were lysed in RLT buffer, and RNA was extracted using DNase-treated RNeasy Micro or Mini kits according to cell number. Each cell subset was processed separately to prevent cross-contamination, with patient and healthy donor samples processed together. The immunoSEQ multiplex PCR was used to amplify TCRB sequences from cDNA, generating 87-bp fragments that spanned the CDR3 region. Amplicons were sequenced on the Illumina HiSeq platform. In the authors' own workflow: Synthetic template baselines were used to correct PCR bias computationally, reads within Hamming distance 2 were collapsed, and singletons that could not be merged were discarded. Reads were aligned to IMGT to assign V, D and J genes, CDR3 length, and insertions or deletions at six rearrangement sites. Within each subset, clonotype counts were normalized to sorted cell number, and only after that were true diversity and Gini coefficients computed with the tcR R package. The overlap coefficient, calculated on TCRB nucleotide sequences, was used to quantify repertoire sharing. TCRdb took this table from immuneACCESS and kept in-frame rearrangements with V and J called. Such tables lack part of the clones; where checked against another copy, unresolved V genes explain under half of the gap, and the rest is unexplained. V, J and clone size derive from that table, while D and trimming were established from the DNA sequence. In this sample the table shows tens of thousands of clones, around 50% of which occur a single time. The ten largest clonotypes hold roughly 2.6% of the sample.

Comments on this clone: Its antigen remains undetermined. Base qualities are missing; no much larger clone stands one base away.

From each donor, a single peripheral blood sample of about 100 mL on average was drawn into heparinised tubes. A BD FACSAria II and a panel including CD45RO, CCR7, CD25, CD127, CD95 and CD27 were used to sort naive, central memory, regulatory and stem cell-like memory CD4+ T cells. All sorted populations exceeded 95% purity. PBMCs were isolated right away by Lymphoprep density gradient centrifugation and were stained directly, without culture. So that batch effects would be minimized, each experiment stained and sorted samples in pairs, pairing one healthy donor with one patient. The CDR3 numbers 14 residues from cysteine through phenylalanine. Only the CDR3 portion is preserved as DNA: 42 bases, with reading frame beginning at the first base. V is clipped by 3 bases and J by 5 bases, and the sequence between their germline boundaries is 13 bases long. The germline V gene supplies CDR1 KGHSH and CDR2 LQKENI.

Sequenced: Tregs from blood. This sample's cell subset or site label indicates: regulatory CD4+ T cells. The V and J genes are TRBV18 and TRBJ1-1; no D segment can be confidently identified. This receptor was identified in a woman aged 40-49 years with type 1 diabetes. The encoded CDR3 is CASSPTPEETEAFF. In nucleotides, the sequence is TGTGCCAGCTCACCCACACCTGAGGAAACTGAAGCTTTCTTT.